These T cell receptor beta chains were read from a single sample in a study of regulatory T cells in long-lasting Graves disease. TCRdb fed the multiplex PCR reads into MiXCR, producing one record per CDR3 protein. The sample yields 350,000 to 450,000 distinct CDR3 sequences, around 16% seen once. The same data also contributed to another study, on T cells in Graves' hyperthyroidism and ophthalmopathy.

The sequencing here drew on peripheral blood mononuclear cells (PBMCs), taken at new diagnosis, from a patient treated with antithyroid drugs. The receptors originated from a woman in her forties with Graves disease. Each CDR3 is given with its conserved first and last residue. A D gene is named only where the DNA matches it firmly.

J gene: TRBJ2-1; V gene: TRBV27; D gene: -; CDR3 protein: CASSSEMSSYNEQFF
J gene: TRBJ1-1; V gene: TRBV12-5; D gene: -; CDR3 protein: CASGHRSEDTEAFF
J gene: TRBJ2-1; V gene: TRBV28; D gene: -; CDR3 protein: CASSLREQYNEQFF
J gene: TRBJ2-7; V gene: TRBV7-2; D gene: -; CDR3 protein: CASSLANIYEQYF
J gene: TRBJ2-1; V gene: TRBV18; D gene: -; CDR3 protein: CASCRGLENNEQFF
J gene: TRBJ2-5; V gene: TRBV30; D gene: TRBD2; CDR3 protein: CAWSSGLAGDERETQYF
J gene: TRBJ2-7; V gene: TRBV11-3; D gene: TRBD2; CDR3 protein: CASSVAGGPTYEQYF
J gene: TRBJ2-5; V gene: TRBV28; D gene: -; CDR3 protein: CASSLGTGVETQYF
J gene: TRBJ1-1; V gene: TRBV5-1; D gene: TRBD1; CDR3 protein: CASSYGTGGTEAFF
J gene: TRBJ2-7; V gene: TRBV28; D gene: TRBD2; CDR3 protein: CASSLLTSGVIHNEQYF
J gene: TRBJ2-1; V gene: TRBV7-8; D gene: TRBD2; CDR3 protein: CASSRTLAVSYNEQFF
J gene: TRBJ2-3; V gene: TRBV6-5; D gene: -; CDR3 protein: CASSYGAGDTQYF
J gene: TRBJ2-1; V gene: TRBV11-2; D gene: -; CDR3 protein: CASSLDTGSYNEQFF
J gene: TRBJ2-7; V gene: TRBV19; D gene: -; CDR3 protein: CASRPTGNPYEQYF
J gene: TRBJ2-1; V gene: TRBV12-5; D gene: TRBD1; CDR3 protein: CASGNSPGGGYNEQFF
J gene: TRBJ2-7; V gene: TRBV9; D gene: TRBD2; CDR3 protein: CASSVGGTSVYEQYF
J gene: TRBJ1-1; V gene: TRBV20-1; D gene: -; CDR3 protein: CSARMRGGTEAFF
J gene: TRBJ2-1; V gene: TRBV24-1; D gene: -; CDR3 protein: CATSDSKSGDSYNEQFF
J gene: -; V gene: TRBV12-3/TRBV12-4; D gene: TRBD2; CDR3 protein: CASSPHSGIGNEQFF
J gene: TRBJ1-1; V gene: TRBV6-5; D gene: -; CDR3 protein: CASSYGRRGLNTEAFF
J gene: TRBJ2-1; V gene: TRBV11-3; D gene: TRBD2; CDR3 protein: CASSPGLAGVREQFF
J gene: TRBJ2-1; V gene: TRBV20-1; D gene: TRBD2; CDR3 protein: CSARELAMTYNEQFF
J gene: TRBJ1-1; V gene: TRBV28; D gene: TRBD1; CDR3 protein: CASSPSQGGGFF
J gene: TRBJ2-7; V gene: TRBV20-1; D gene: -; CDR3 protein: CSATTGTVVEQYF
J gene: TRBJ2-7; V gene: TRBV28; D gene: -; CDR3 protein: CASSGARGNLYEQYF
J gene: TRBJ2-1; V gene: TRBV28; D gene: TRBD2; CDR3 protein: CASSLGLAASSYNEQFF
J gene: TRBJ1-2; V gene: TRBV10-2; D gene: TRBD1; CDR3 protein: CASSEQDRGLMGYTF
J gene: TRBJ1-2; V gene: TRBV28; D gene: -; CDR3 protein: CASSNRGQKYGYTF
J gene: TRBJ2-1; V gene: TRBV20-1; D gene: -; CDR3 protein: CSAREGSGYNEQFF
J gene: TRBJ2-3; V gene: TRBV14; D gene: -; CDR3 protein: CASSQGGGTTDTQYF
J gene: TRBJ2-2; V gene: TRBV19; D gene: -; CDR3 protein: CASSMGATNTGELFF
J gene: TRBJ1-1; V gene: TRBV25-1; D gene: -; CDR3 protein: CASRTGTQNTEAFF
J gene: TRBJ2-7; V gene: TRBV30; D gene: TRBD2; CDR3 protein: CAWGTSAYEQYF
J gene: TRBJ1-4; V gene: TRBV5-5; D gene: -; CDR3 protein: CASSSENRDEKLFF
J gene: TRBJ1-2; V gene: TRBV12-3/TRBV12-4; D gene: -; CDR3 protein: CASSRNNYGYTF
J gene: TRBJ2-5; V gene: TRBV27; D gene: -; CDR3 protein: CASSLFLNGEAQYF
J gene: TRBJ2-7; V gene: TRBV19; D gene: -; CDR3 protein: CATGADRDYEQYF
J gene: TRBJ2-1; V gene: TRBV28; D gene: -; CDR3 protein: CASRGGRAIYNEQFF
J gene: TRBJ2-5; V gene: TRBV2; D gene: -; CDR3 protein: CASSRADQETQYF
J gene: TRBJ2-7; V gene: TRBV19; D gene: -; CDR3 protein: CASPWAPPGYEQYF
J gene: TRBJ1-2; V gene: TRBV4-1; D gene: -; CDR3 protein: CASSQEPPGQFQPYGYTF
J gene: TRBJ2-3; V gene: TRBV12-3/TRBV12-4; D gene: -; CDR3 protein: CASSSAGGTATDTQYF
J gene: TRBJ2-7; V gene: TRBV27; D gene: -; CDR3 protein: CASSFGLFYEQYF
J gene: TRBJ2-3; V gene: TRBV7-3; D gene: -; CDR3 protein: CASSLGNVFTDTQYF
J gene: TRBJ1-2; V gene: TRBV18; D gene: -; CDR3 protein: CASSSGLRGYTF
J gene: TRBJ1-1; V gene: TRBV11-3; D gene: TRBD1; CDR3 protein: CASSLSGQGTEAFF
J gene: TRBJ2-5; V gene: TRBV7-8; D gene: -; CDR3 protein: CASSQNREETQYF
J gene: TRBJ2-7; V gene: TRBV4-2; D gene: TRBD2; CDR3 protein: CASSQVVASGSREQYF
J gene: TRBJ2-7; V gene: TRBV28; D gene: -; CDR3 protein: CASSLRPDSPYEQYF
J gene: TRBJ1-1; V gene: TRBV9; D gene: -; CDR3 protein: CASSEGGTNTEAFF
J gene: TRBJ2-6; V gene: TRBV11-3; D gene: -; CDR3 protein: CASSPWAGIGANVLTF
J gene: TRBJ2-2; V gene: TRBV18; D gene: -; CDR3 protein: CASSPSGPRNTGELFF